Here is one TCR beta chain with its context. The clone's antigen remains unknown. No quality values exist for individual bases; no much larger clone is one base distant. Whole blood was collected in K2EDTA tubes by collaborating institutions according to the institutions' own protocols. Collaborator samples were shipped for TCRbeta analysis as frozen whole blood, isolated PBMCs, or DNA extracted from either sample type. This record belongs to a study of blood T cell repertoires in COVID-19 (dated by TCRdb to the early 2020s). Notes on the research overall: Samples covering the acute and convalescent phases of COVID-19 were provided by collaborators in the United States, Italy and Spain. The material from the prospective study consisted of cDNA or gDNA derived from T cells, B-cell-depleted T cells, or PBMCs. The dataset comprised deeply sampled blood TCRbeta repertoires from subjects exposed to, actively infected with, or recovered from COVID-19. The repertoires were released in a freely available public database intended as a resource for research on the immune response to SARS-CoV-2. Samples came from the ongoing ImmuneRACE study (first 160 participants) plus 1,254 subjects from 6 global collaborators. The sample metadata nearly always contained a de-identified subject ID, COVID-19 status, age in years and sex. Where HLA class I and class II types were available, the types were taken from metadata supplied by the sample provider, not from assay-based typing. The study at large found these results: The quantity of clinical and demographic metadata differed by source and by participant and was supplied without curation.

The immunoSEQ Assay, a bias-controlled multiplex PCR, was used to amplify TCRbeta CDR3 regions from genomic DNA. The authors' pipeline ran thus. Nucleated cell counts per sample were estimated from amplification of reference gene primers within the assay. Sequence reads were collapsed and filtered to measure the absolute abundance of every unique TCRbeta CDR3 rearrangement. For each sample, productive Simpson clonality was calculated as the square root of Simpson's diversity index across productive rearrangements. TCRdb retrieved this table from immuneACCESS and kept in-frame rearrangements only. Not all clones are present; in checked studies, unresolved V genes account for under half, and no reason is known for the remainder. V, J and clone size are those of that table, while D and trimming were read from the DNA. For this sample the table gives 90,000 to 120,000 clones, of which about nine tenths were detected only once. The top ten clonotypes cover under 7% of the sample.

The CDR1 and CDR2 encoded by the germline V gene (reference sequence) are LNHDA and SQIVND. V drops 4 bases and J drops 4 bases, leaving 13 bases in between. From cysteine to phenylalanine, the CDR3 is 14 amino acids long. CDR3 DNA only is kept here, 42 bases in frame from base 1. What was sequenced was peripheral blood. The chain employs TRBV19 and TRBJ2-5; the D gene assignment is ambiguous. The TCR sequence derives from a man in his fifties with active or convalescent COVID-19. The sequenced DNA is TGTGCCAGTAGTACACACCATCCAACAGAGACCCAGTACTTC. It codes for CASSTHHPTETQYF.